The present T cell receptor beta chain was sequenced within a study of blood T cell repertoires in COVID-19. Data came from immunoSEQ multiplex PCR; TCRdb stores just in-frame clones and leaves some out. This table holds hundreds of thousands of clones, about nine tenths found once. Germline values: CDR1 SGHTA, CDR2 FQGNSA. V was pared by 1 base and J by 1 base, with 13 bases between. This CDR3 has 16 amino acids. The specimen was PBMCs or T cells enriched from blood (not recorded which). This sequence joins TRBV7-2 and TRBJ1-1; a weak D match, TRBD1 (5 bases). The source of this sequence is a woman between 50 and 59 years old in a cohort exposed to, infected with or recovered from COVID-19 (not recorded which). In DNA form, the CDR3 reads TGTGCCAGCAGCTTAGGCGGCTACAGGAAGAACACTGAAGCTTTCTTT. Encoded protein: CASSLGGYRKNTEAFF.